This paragraph reports one TCR beta chain. The sample is drawn from a study of blood T cell repertoires in COVID-19. Overall study: Whether acute or convalescent, the COVID-19 samples came from the United States, Italy and Spain. T cells, B-cell-depleted T cells, or PBMCs supplied cDNA or gDNA.

In the study's own analysis: Cell counts per sample came from amplifying reference gene primers. Sequencing used immunoSEQ multiplex PCR; TCRdb keeps in-frame clones, though not all of them. V and J calls and clone size are as listed in that table; D and trimming were resolved from the DNA. Here the sample spans about 210,000 clones, 80% being singletons. The sequence was collected from a woman aged 70 to 79 with acute or convalescent COVID-19. The sequencing sample was made of peripheral blood.

The CDR3 spells CASSRGGPGNTIYF. The CDR3 DNA sequence: TGTGCCAGCAGCCGAGGAGGGCCTGGAAACACCATATATTTT. The chain couples TRBV11-2 to TRBJ1-3; D gene ambiguous. Trimming pared 5 bases from V and 2 bases from J, leaving 10 bases between. The CDR3 is 14 amino acids. Germline V CDR1 and CDR2: SGHAT, FQNNGV.